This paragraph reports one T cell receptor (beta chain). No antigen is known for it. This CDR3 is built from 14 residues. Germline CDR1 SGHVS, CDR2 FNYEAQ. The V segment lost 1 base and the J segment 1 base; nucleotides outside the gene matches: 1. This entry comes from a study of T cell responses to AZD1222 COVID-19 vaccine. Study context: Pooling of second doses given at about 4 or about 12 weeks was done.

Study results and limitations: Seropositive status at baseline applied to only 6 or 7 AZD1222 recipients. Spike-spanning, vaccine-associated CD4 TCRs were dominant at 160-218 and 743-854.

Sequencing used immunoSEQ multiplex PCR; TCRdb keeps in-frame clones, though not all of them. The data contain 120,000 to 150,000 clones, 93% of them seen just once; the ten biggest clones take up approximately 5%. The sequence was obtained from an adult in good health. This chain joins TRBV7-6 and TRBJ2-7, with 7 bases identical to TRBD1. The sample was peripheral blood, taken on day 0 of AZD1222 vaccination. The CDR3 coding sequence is TGTGCCAGCAGCTTAGACAGGGGATCCTACGAGCAGTACTTC. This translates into CASSLDRGSYEQYF.